Listed below are T cell receptor beta chains from one sample, sequenced in a study of T cell changes during pregnancy in multiple sclerosis. Using immunoSEQ multiplex PCR, the repertoire was profiled, and TCRdb retains in-frame clones only, with some absent. Here the sample spans tens of thousands of clones, roughly 92% being singletons. The sample in question was peripheral blood, obtained in the third trimester of pregnancy. The receptor source for this set is a female donor in good health, enrolled as a control in a pregnancy study. Each CDR3 is given with its conserved first and last residue. The D gene is left open where the match is weak. Expanded clones get a size class; other rows say once, few or many, or leave the size out.

D: TRBD1; V: TRBV7-2; J: TRBJ2-7; size: .; CDR3: CASSTRQGFSYEQYF; DNA: TGTGCCAGCAGCACGCGACAGGGATTCTCCTACGAGCAGTACTTC
D: TRBD1; V: TRBV18; J: TRBJ1-1; size: .; CDR3: CASSPKGATEAFF; DNA: TGTGCCAGCTCACCAAAGGGGGCCACTGAAGCTTTCTTT
D: TRBD1; V: TRBV4-3; J: TRBJ1-4; size: .; CDR3: CASSQEGPTGWGEKLFF; DNA: TGCGCCAGCAGCCAAGAAGGGCCGACAGGGTGGGGGGAAAAACTGTTTTTT
D: .; V: TRBV4-3; J: TRBJ1-1; size: .; CDR3: CASSQDRTEGLGEAFF; DNA: TGCGCCAGCAGCCAAGATAGGACAGAGGGTCTGGGTGAAGCTTTCTTT
D: TRBD2; V: TRBV6-4; J: TRBJ2-3; size: .; CDR3: CASSVASGHTDTQYF; DNA: TGTGCCAGCAGTGTTGCTAGCGGACACACAGATACGCAGTATTTT
D: TRBD2; V: TRBV7-2; J: TRBJ2-1; size: .; CDR3: CASSLGLAGYGEQFF; DNA: TGTGCCAGCAGCTTGGGACTAGCGGGATACGGTGAGCAGTTCTTC
D: .; V: TRBV7-2; J: TRBJ1-2; size: .; CDR3: CASSFRGGYTF; DNA: TGTGCCAGCAGCTTTAGGGGGGGCTACACCTTC
D: .; V: TRBV7-8; J: TRBJ1-2; size: .; CDR3: CASSWGGQNGYTF; DNA: TGTGCCAGCAGCTGGGGGGGCCAGAATGGCTACACCTTC
D: TRBD1; V: TRBV28; J: TRBJ1-1; size: .; CDR3: CASSDRDKAFF; DNA: TGTGCCAGCAGTGACAGGGACAAAGCTTTCTTT
D: .; V: TRBV7-2; J: TRBJ2-5; size: once; CDR3: CASSLARVLGEKETQYF; DNA: TGTGCCAGCAGCTTAGCGCGGGTCTTAGGTGAGAAAGAGACCCAGTACTTC
D: .; V: TRBV6-4; J: TRBJ2-1; size: .; CDR3: CASSIDRDGRGEQFF; DNA: TGTGCCAGCAGTATAGACAGGGACGGGAGGGGTGAGCAGTTCTTC
D: TRBD2; V: TRBV29-1; J: TRBJ2-7; size: .; CDR3: CSVLLPNTYSGRGSYEQYF; DNA: TGCAGCGTCCTCCTTCCTAATACGTATAGCGGGAGAGGGTCCTACGAGCAGTACTTC
D: .; V: TRBV5-1; J: TRBJ1-4; size: few; CDR3: CASSWGQAWGKEKLFF; DNA: TGCGCCAGCAGCTGGGGACAAGCCTGGGGAAAAGAAAAACTGTTTTTT
D: .; V: TRBV4-2; J: TRBJ2-7; size: .; CDR3: CASSQVMWQGFTWQYF; DNA: TGTGCCAGCAGCCAAGTAATGTGGCAGGGTTTCACCTGGCAGTACTTC
D: .; V: TRBV29-1; J: TRBJ1-2; size: .; CDR3: CSVEKWNREGYTF; DNA: TGCAGCGTTGAAAAATGGAACCGGGAGGGCTACACCTTC
D: TRBD2; V: TRBV6-5; J: TRBJ2-7; size: .; CDR3: CASSYRGVTYEQYF; DNA: TGTGCCAGCAGTTACCGGGGGGTTACCTACGAGCAGTACTTC
D: TRBD2; V: TRBV18; J: TRBJ2-1; size: .; CDR3: CASSPPGLAGAYNEQFF; DNA: TGTGCCAGCTCACCACCGGGACTAGCGGGGGCCTACAATGAGCAGTTCTTC
D: .; V: TRBV7-6; J: TRBJ2-6; size: .; CDR3: CASSPIEGTVGANVLTF; DNA: TGTGCCAGCAGCCCGATAGAGGGAACAGTTGGGGCCAACGTCCTGACTTTC
D: TRBD1; V: TRBV19; J: TRBJ1-1; size: .; CDR3: CASSRDRGTEAFF; DNA: TGTGCCAGTAGTCGGGACAGGGGCACTGAAGCTTTCTTT
D: TRBD1; V: TRBV7-9; J: TRBJ1-5; size: .; CDR3: CASSPRQGDQPQHF; DNA: TGTGCCAGCAGCCCGCGACAGGGGGATCAGCCCCAGCATTTT
D: TRBD1; V: TRBV28; J: TRBJ1-3; size: .; CDR3: CASSLFHRGQGNTIYF; DNA: TGTGCCAGCAGTTTATTTCACAGGGGGCAAGGAAACACCATATATTTT
D: TRBD1; V: TRBV11-3; J: TRBJ2-5; size: .; CDR3: CASSSSGTGPTFQYF; DNA: TGTGCCAGCAGTTCCTCCGGGACAGGGCCCACTTTCCAGTACTTC
D: .; V: TRBV29-1; J: TRBJ2-7; size: .; CDR3: CSVGGLEQYF; DNA: TGCAGCGTTGGGGGGCTTGAGCAGTACTTC
D: TRBD2; V: TRBV7-2; J: TRBJ2-2; size: few; CDR3: CASSSEGLAGATGELFF; DNA: TGTGCCAGCAGCTCCGAGGGACTAGCGGGAGCGACCGGGGAGCTGTTTTTT
D: .; V: TRBV7-9; J: TRBJ2-2; size: .; CDR3: CASSLRGFGLNTGELFF; DNA: TGTGCCAGCAGCTTAAGAGGGTTTGGACTTAACACCGGGGAGCTGTTTTTT
D: .; V: TRBV7-8; J: TRBJ2-1; size: .; CDR3: CASSLGGGGYNNEQFF; DNA: TGTGCCAGCAGCTTAGGAGGCGGCGGGTACAACAATGAGCAGTTCTTC
D: .; V: TRBV28; J: TRBJ1-5; size: few; CDR3: CASSRGRASNQPQHF; DNA: TGTGCCAGCAGTAGGGGCAGGGCTAGCAATCAGCCCCAGCATTTT
D: .; V: TRBV27; J: TRBJ1-3; size: .; CDR3: CASRRGGEGNTIYF; DNA: TGTGCCAGCAGAAGGGGGGGAGAAGGAAACACCATATATTTT
D: TRBD2; V: TRBV4-3; J: TRBJ2-3; size: .; CDR3: CASGATSGRTDTQYF; DNA: TGCGCCAGCGGAGCGACTAGCGGGAGAACAGATACGCAGTATTTT
D: .; V: TRBV10-3; J: TRBJ1-3; size: .; CDR3: CAMGGVSGNTIYF; DNA: TGTGCCATGGGGGGAGTATCGGGAAACACCATATATTTT
D: .; V: TRBV7-2; J: TRBJ1-2; size: .; CDR3: CASSIRGGYGYTF; DNA: TGTGCCAGCAGCATACGAGGGGGATATGGCTACACCTTC
D: .; V: TRBV6-6; J: TRBJ1-1; size: .; CDR3: CASSYQGINTEAFF; DNA: TGTGCCAGCAGTTACCAGGGAATAAACACTGAAGCTTTCTTT
D: TRBD1; V: TRBV10-3; J: TRBJ2-3; size: .; CDR3: CAIRQGDTDTQYF; DNA: TGTGCCATCAGGCAGGGGGACACAGATACGCAGTATTTT
D: .; V: TRBV5-1; J: TRBJ2-5; size: .; CDR3: CASSLAFERGETQYF; DNA: TGCGCCAGCAGCTTGGCCTTCGAACGAGGGGAGACCCAGTACTTC
D: .; V: TRBV18; J: TRBJ2-7; size: .; CDR3: CASSQGVGENGEQYF; DNA: TGTGCCAGCTCACAGGGCGTCGGGGAGAATGGGGAGCAGTACTTC
D: TRBD2; V: TRBV2; J: TRBJ2-1; size: .; CDR3: CASSELAGTNREQFF; DNA: TGTGCCAGCAGTGAACTAGCGGGTACCAACCGGGAGCAGTTCTTC
D: TRBD2; V: TRBV10-3; J: TRBJ2-5; size: .; CDR3: CAIRGLAGGKETQYF; DNA: TGTGCCATCAGGGGACTAGCGGGGGGGAAAGAGACCCAGTACTTC
D: TRBD2; V: TRBV19; J: TRBJ2-3; size: .; CDR3: CSTKREKPDTQYF; DNA: TGTTCTACTAAGCGGGAGAAGCCAGATACGCAGTATTTT
D: TRBD1; V: TRBV5-6; J: TRBJ2-7; size: .; CDR3: CASSRERQGVSEQYF; DNA: TGTGCCAGCAGCAGGGAGAGACAGGGGGTGAGCGAGCAGTACTTC
D: TRBD1; V: TRBV6-5; J: TRBJ2-2; size: once; CDR3: CASHRTGALGELFF; DNA: TGTGCCAGCCACAGGACAGGGGCGCTCGGGGAGCTGTTTTTT